This T cell receptor (beta chain) was documented in a study of glioma-infiltrating T cells after dendritic cell vaccination. Study as a whole: Dendritic cell vaccination trial patients had either newly diagnosed or recurrent glioblastoma. The study's findings and limits: Longer survival after dendritic cell vaccination followed higher pretreatment TIL content. No direct clonality-survival link was found; a diverse polyclonal response may matter.

This clone came up a few times. Its antigen is as yet unknown. The CDR3 loop spans 14 amino acids. V lost 0 bases and J 4 bases, leaving 10 bases between the germline ends. Germline V gene data show CDR1 as SEHNR and CDR2 as FQNEAQ (reference sequence). The PCR used 60 V beta and 13 J beta primers. Sequencing was performed with immunoSEQ multiplex PCR; in TCRdb, only in-frame clones are kept and a portion is missing. The sample carries some 100,000 clones, 85% recorded once. The sample here was blood, taken before dendritic cell vaccination. The rearrangement uses TRBV7-9 and TRBJ2-7, with TRBD1 as a possible D gene (6 bases). This TCR was sampled from a human donor with glioblastoma. The CDR3 is CASSLAITGYEQYF. The CDR3 bases are TGTGCCAGCAGCTTAGCGATTACAGGGTACGAGCAGTACTTC. Using reference TRBV7-9 and TRBJ2-7 for the parts outside the CDR3, the full variable domain is DTGVSQNPRHKITKRGQNVTFRCDPISEHNRLYWYRQTLGQGPEFLTYFQNEAQLEKSRLLSDRFSAERPKGSFSTLEIQRTEQGDSAMYLCASSLAITGYEQYFGPGTRLTVT.